Included here is one TCR beta chain sequence, with context. Its antigen has not been determined. Base qualities are not provided; no much larger clone lies one nucleotide away. This sample is part of a study of OX40 agonist ivuxolimab in advanced cancers. With regard to the full study: Ivuxolimab was a fully human IgG2 agonistic monoclonal antibody targeting the costimulatory receptor OX40 (CD134). Intravenous ivuxolimab was administered to patients every 2 weeks at six dose levels: 0.01, 0.1, 0.3, 1.5, 3 and 10 mg/kg. Among the roughly 52 dose-escalation patients, some 20 had hepatocellular carcinoma, roughly 15 melanoma, 9 renal cell carcinoma and 9 head and neck cancer. In the dose-escalation cohort, 82.7% of patients were male, and the mean age was approximately 60 years with a range of roughly 20 to 79. Patients were allowed to have had prior anti-PD-1, anti-PD-L1 or anti-CTLA-4 therapy, and approximately 43% of the dose-escalation patients had previously received checkpoint inhibitors. Partial responses were achieved by three dose-escalation patients, of whom one had hepatocellular carcinoma and two had cutaneous melanoma. The point of sequencing TCRbeta in the periphery was to test whether ivuxolimab changed TCR sequence diversity and drove clonal T-cell expansion. The monotherapy dose-escalation portion (N ≈ 52 patients) of the phase I ivuxolimab trial is reported in the paper. Paper-wide results and their limitations: In the 0.1-3.0 mg/kg groups, partial responders were among the patients with the lowest normalized peripheral clonal expansion, particularly in CD8+ T cells. Which antigens the clonally expanded peripheral T cells were specific for was not determined. At doses from 0.1 to 3.0 mg/kg, clonal expansion was seen in both CD4+ and CD8+ blood T cells between baseline and week 6. After ivuxolimab, expanded clones were on average more numerous among CD8+ T cells than among CD4+ T cells. Low levels of normalized T-cell clonal expansion were also seen in some patients who did not respond.

Genomic DNA was isolated from the sorted cells so that the TCRbeta CDR3 region could be sequenced. The immunoSEQ Assay was used to sequence the TCRbeta CDR3 regions. This is the immuneACCESS table as TCRdb keeps it, with only in-frame sequences that have V and J called. A part of the clones is gone; compared with another copy, unresolved V genes explain less than half, and the rest is unexplained. Across this sample there are 95,000 to 150,000 clones, with approximately 90% seen only once. Clones ranked in the top ten supply roughly 0.59% of the sample. The CDR3 numbers 14 residues from cysteine through phenylalanine. This entry keeps only the CDR3 DNA: 42 bases, framed from base 1. V is cut back by 8 bases and J by 5 bases, with 10 bases in the junction unmatched. Via the germline V gene, CDR1 is MDHEN and CDR2 SYDVKM. The trial excluded patients who had a history of autoimmune disease or who were on systemic immunosuppression. Peripheral blood for TCR sequencing was drawn from every dose cohort at baseline, at cycle 4 day 1 and at cycle 7 day 1. Samples came from an open-label, multicenter, first-in-human phase I dose-escalation trial of ivuxolimab. Adults with locally advanced or metastatic melanoma, renal cell carcinoma, hepatocellular carcinoma or head and neck squamous cell carcinoma were enrolled in the trial. CD4+ and CD8+ T cells were sorted separately from peripheral blood before TCR sequencing.

The TCR sequence derives from an adult with an advanced solid tumor such as melanoma, head and neck, liver or kidney cancer. The chain is assembled from TRBV28 and TRBJ2-7; 9 middle bases align to TRBD1. Sequenced material: CD4+ or CD8+ T cells sorted from blood, taken in a trial of the OX40 agonist ivuxolimab. The CDR3 region has the sequence CASGEPQGADEQYF. The DNA sequence follows: TGTGCCAGCGGCGAGCCACAGGGGGCTGACGAGCAGTACTTC.